The 13 T cell receptor beta chains reported below all come from one sample, sequenced in a study of OX40 agonist ivuxolimab in advanced cancers. Using immunoSEQ multiplex PCR, the repertoire was profiled, and TCRdb retains in-frame clones only, with some absent. The sample lists 45,000 or so clones, 75% to 85% occurring once. Sample: CD4+ or CD8+ T cells sorted from blood, taken in a trial of the OX40 agonist ivuxolimab. These receptors came from an adult with an advanced solid tumor such as melanoma, head and neck, liver or kidney cancer.

This chain joins TRBV28 and TRBJ1-5; TRBD1 might be the D (6 bases). Trimming removed 5 bases at V and 3 bases at J, with 14 bases between. Germline V gene data show CDR1 as MDHEN and CDR2 as SYDVKM. The CDR3 runs to 15 residues. The CDR3 sequence is CASSPSDRLNQPQHF. In DNA form, the CDR3 reads TGTGCCAGCAGTCCTTCTGACAGGCTCAATCAGCCCCAGCATTTT.

This rearrangement joins TRBV6-5 to TRBJ1-4; TRBD1 might be the D (6 bases). The CDR3 runs to 13 residues. V was clipped by 5 bases and J by 10 bases, with 14 bases between them. Germline lookup yields CDR1 MNHEY and CDR2 SVGAGI. The chain's CDR3 is CASSTGMVGKLFF. CDR3 nucleotides: TGTGCCAGCAGTACAGGGATGGTAGGAAAACTGTTTTTT.

This clone has a handful of counts. The chain has TRBV14 and TRBJ2-4; D perhaps matches TRBD2 (5 bases). Germline values: CDR1 SGHDN, CDR2 FVKESK. The CDR3 extends over 11 amino acids. V lost 6 bases, J lost 9 bases, and 9 bases lay in between. CDR3 DNA: TGTGCCAGCAGTTATGGGAGCATTCAGTACTTC. Translated, it gives CASSYGSIQYF.

By share, this clone counts as medium-sized (0.01 to 0.1%). The chain uses TRBV4-1 and TRBJ2-1; no clear D. Deletions cut 2 bases from V and 11 bases from J, with 16 bases between. The germline V gene encodes CDR1 MGHRA and CDR2 YSYEKL. This CDR3 is built from 14 residues. The CDR3 sequence is CASSQPYRTLQQFF. The CDR3 DNA sequence: TGCGCCAGCAGCCAACCCTACCGGACCCTACAGCAGTTCTTC.

The V and J genes are TRBV21-1 and TRBJ2-3; the D call TRBD2 from the table was never checked on the DNA. TRBV21-1 is reported as a pseudogene. The CDR3 consists of 16 residues. The CDR3 loop is CASSTTSGRLTDTQYF. CDR3 nucleotides: TGTGCCAGCAGCACCACTAGCGGGAGGCTTACAGATACGCAGTATTTT.

The chain employs TRBV28 and TRBJ1-2; 8 bases align to TRBD1. The V segment lost 4 bases and the J segment 3 bases; nucleotides outside the gene matches: 10. Germline CDR1 is MDHEN and CDR2 is SYDVKM. The CDR3 contains 16 residues. CDR3 sequence reads: CASSSPSRGLDYGYTF. As DNA, the CDR3 is TGTGCCAGCAGTTCCCCCAGCAGGGGGCTAGACTATGGCTACACCTTC.

In its sample, this clone was seen once. This chain connects TRBV7-2 to TRBJ1-2; D is unclear. Germline V gives CDR1 SGHTA, CDR2 FQGNSA. The CDR3 is 17 residues long. Trimming took off 5 bases at V and 0 bases at J, with 19 bases between the two ends. The CDR3 region is CASSPIAGGYTNYGYTF. CDR3 in DNA: TGTGCCAGCAGCCCTATTGCCGGAGGTTATACTAACTATGGCTACACCTTC.

This clone was counted between two and nine times. The chain links TRBV28 to TRBJ1-3; D is unresolved. The length of the CDR3 is 14 residues. The V gene lost 5 bases and the J gene lost 5 bases, with 13 bases spanning the gap. Germline CDR1 is MDHEN and CDR2 is SYDVKM. The chain's CDR3 is CASSRVKGRNTIYF. In DNA form, the CDR3 reads TGTGCCAGCAGTCGCGTCAAGGGTAGAAACACCATATATTTT.

This chain joins TRBV5-6 and TRBJ2-5; 11 positions match TRBD2. This CDR3 region has 16 residues. CDR1 and CDR2 from the germline V gene are SGHDT and YYEEEE. V gave up 2 bases and J gave up 1 base; unmatched junction bases: 4. Here the CDR3 DNA reads TGTGCCAGCAGCTTTAGGACTAGCGGGCCCCAAGAGACCCAGTACTTC. The encoded protein is CASSFRTSGPQETQYF.

Written as DNA, the CDR3 is TGCAGCGTTGTATACCATTTTGGGGACAGGGAATTCACAGATACGCAGTATTTT. This codes for CSVVYHFGDREFTDTQYF. This rearrangement joins TRBV29-1 to TRBJ2-3; 9 nucleotides line up with TRBD1. The CDR3 spans 18 residues. Trimming removed 4 bases from V and 2 bases from J; junction bases left unmatched: 16. Germline V gene lookup returns CDR1 SQVTM and CDR2 ANQGSEA.

The rearrangement joins TRBV5-1 to TRBJ1-4; D is uncertain. Looked up from germline, CDR1 is SGHRS and CDR2 is YFSETQ. The CDR3 sequence is 14 residues long. Trimming removed 3 bases from V and 3 bases from J, with 9 bases in between. This chain's CDR3 is CASSWEQSNEKLFF. The CDR3 DNA reads as TGCGCCAGCAGCTGGGAACAGTCTAATGAAAAACTGTTTTTT.

The chain employs TRBV6-1 and TRBJ2-5; no reliable D call. The J call may be wrong; the DNA end is better matched by TRBJ2-7. The CDR3 is 14 residues long. The germline V gene has CDR1 MNHNS and CDR2 SASEGT. The chain's CDR3 is CASSEEVGPYEQYF. CDR3 coding DNA: TGTGCCAGCAGTGAAGAAGTCGGGCCCTACGAGCAGTACTTC.

A word on this clone: At one boundary the junction diverges from the germline segment, which might be a read error. The chain has TRBV7-7 and TRBJ2-7, with D perhaps matching TRBD1 or TRBD2 (5 bases each). The CDR3 is made up of 15 amino acids. Germline assignment: CDR1 SSHAT and CDR2 FNYEAQ (reference sequence). The CDR3 loop is CASSPRMGVSYEQYF. CDR3 coding DNA: TGTGCTAGCAGCCCCCGGATGGGGGTCTCCTACGAGCAGTACTTC.